The 12 T cell receptor beta chains below were found in one sample sequenced in a study of cytomegalovirus exposure and HLA in healthy donors. Sequencing used immunoSEQ multiplex PCR; TCRdb keeps in-frame clones, though not all of them. The table has some 170,000 clones, 85% to 90% seen once; the top ten hold roughly 1.5%. Sequenced: PBMCs. The receptors originated from a woman in her 30s in good health and CMV-seronegative.

The V gene is TRBV5-1, the J gene TRBJ1-1; 9 bases map to TRBD1. V dropped 1 base and J dropped 8; count of bases not matched to a gene: 21. The CDR3 is 19 residues long. Germline CDR1 SGHRS, CDR2 YFSETQ. The CDR3 nucleotides read TGCGCCAGCAGCTTGACAGGGACAGGGCAGTTGGGATCCAAGGAGGAAGCTTTCTTT. Its translation is CASSLTGTGQLGSKEEAFF. The whole variable domain, filled in from reference TRBV5-1 and TRBJ1-1, reads KAGVTQTPRYLIKTRGQQVTLSCSPISGHRSVSWYQQTPGQGLQFLFEYFSETQRNKGNFPGRFSGRQFSNSRSEMNVSTLELGDSALYLCASSLTGTGQLGSKEEAFFGQGTRLTVV.

The rearrangement uses TRBV9 and TRBJ2-1; 8 bases align to TRBD2. This CDR3 is 16 amino acids long. V lost 5 bases, J lost 6 bases, and 13 bases stayed unmatched. CDR1 and CDR2 (germline): SGDLS, YYNGEE. The CDR3 DNA reads as TGTGCCAGCAGTCTCCCGAGCGGGGGACTAGGCAATGAGCAGTTCTTC. It is translated as CASSLPSGGLGNEQFF.

This clone appeared a single time. The chain recombines TRBV4-2 with TRBJ2-7; 8 nucleotides match TRBD1. V dropped 0 bases and J dropped 4; count of bases not matched to a gene: 2. CDR1 and CDR2 from the germline V gene are LGHNA and YNFKEQ. The CDR3 runs to 14 residues. The CDR3 here is CASSQERTGYEQYF. CDR3 sequence (DNA): TGTGCCAGCAGCCAAGAGCGGACAGGGTACGAGCAGTACTTC.

V gene TRBV7-8 combines with J gene TRBJ2-7; 10 bases line up with TRBD2. The CDR3 runs 16 residues. With V trimmed by 3 bases and J by 2 bases, 7 bases remained unmatched. The germline gives CDR1 SGHVS, CDR2 FQNEAQ. CDR3 in DNA: TGTGCCAGCAGCTTTCCTAGCGGGGGACCAACCTACGAGCAGTACTTC. Amino acid sequence: CASSFPSGGPTYEQYF.

The chain links TRBV4-2 to TRBJ2-4; 10 nucleotides align to TRBD2. V lost 3 bases, J lost 0 bases, and 14 bases stayed unmatched. Germline-derived CDR1 and CDR2 are LGHNA and YNFKEQ. The CDR3 totals 20 residues. The CDR3 spells CASSQGGASGGPLAKNIQYF. The CDR3 region has the DNA TGTGCCAGCAGCCAGGGAGGGGCTAGCGGGGGACCACTAGCCAAAAACATTCAGTACTTC.

The chain is built from TRBV27 and TRBJ1-2; maybe TRBD1 (6 bases). The CDR3 is 17 residues long. V was pared by 2 bases and J by 4 bases, with 20 bases between. Germline V gene lookup returns CDR1 MNHEY and CDR2 SMNVEV (reference sequence). The CDR3 region has the DNA TGTGCCAGCAGTTTAGGAGGGGGGGGACGGACCCTCTATGGCTACACCTTC. This translates into CASSLGGGGRTLYGYTF.

The genes are TRBV7-6 and TRBJ1-1; 7 positions match TRBD1. CDR1 and CDR2 from the germline V gene are SGHVS and FNYEAQ. The CDR3 runs 16 residues. The junction had 14 bases not matched to a gene; V was cut back by 5 bases and J by 5 bases. The CDR3 DNA sequence: TGTGCCAGCAGCCCGGAAGGAGCCAAGACAGGGACTGAAGCTTTCTTT. It specifies CASSPEGAKTGTEAFF.

J is TRBJ2-5 and V is TRBV18, with TRBD1 matching over 8 bases. There are 17 residues in the CDR3. Trimming removed 2 bases from V and 4 bases from J; junction bases left unmatched: 12. From germline, CDR1 is KGHSH and CDR2 LQKENI. This CDR3 is CASSPSPQGAMGETQYF. For the CDR3, the DNA is TGTGCCAGCTCACCATCGCCGCAGGGGGCGATGGGAGAGACCCAGTACTTC.

The CDR3 nucleotides are TGCAGCGCCCGGGTAGGGCGGACAGTTAACTATGGCTACACCTTC. Translated, it gives CSARVGRTVNYGYTF. This chain links TRBV29-1 with TRBJ1-2, with D perhaps matching TRBD1 (6 bases). Germline V CDR1 and CDR2: SQVTM, ANQGSEA. V was trimmed by 7 bases and J by 1 base, leaving 19 bases between them. This CDR3 spans 15 amino acids. Together with reference TRBV29-1 and TRBJ1-2, the CDR3 gives the full variable domain: SAVISQKPSRDICQRGTSLTIQCQVDSQVTMMFWYRQQPGQSLTLIATANQGSEATYESGFVIDKFPISRPNLTFSTLTVSNMSPEDSSIYLCSARVGRTVNYGYTFGSGTRLTVV.

The chain recombines TRBV7-2 with TRBJ2-7; 7 bases align to TRBD1. The CDR3 is 16 residues long. V was pared by 2 bases and J by 3 bases, with 10 bases of the junction left unmatched. Germline lookup yields CDR1 SGHTA and CDR2 FQGNSA. The CDR3 region is CASSLLLLGDSYEQYF. CDR3 in DNA: TGTGCCAGCAGCTTACTTTTGTTGGGGGACAGCTACGAGCAGTACTTC.

This chain links TRBV25-1 with TRBJ2-3, with 10 nucleotides matching TRBD2. V lost 3 bases, J lost 3 bases, and 9 bases stayed unmatched. CDR3 length equals 17 residues. Germline CDR1 and CDR2: MGHDK and SYGVNS. The CDR3, as DNA: TGTGCCAGCAGTGACGTTCGAGCGGGGGGGTGGACAGATACGCAGTATTTT. Translation gives CASSDVRAGGWTDTQYF.

The V gene is TRBV4-1, the J gene TRBJ2-2; the D is unclear. CDR1 is MGHRA, CDR2 YSYEKL, per germline. Trimming took 1 base from V and 1 from J, leaving 7 bases between them. CDR3 size: 15 residues. CDR3 sequence: CASSQGHRNTGELFF. The CDR3 DNA reads TGCGCCAGCAGCCAAGGGCACAGGAACACCGGGGAGCTGTTTTTT.